Presented here are 27 T cell receptor beta chains from one specimen sequenced in a study of T-cell memory formation after mild COVID-19. TCRdb processed the 5' RACE reads anew with MiXCR; each CDR3 protein has one entry. This sample has 400,000 to 500,000 distinct CDR3 sequences, with roughly 20% found just once. The sequenced sample consisted of PBMCs or a T cell subset sorted from them (not recorded which). These receptors all stem from an adult woman who had mild COVID-19 (a few samples of this study predate the infection). Cell type and time point are not known.

This clonotype was picked up a small number of times. The J gene is TRBJ1-2, the V gene TRBV27; D unresolved. Trimming removed 1 base at V and 2 bases at J, with 8 bases between. This CDR3 region has 14 residues. CDR1 and CDR2 from the germline V gene are MNHEY and SMNVEV (reference sequence). The DNA of the CDR3 is TGTGCCAGCAGTTTATACCCCGCCAACTATGGCTACACCTTC. It is translated as CASSLYPANYGYTF.

This clonotype was seen more than once but under ten times. A read error may produce the germline difference seen at one junction end. This chain joins TRBV12-3 or TRBV12-4 and TRBJ1-1; no definite D call. The CDR3 runs 13 residues. The CDR3 region is CASRLGQATEAFF. The CDR3 region has the DNA TGTGCCAGCAGATTAGGGCAGGCCACTGAAGCTTTCTTT.

The chain recombines TRBV11-2 with TRBJ2-1; D ambiguous. The CDR3 covers 15 residues. Looked up from germline, CDR1 is SGHAT and CDR2 is FQNNGV. V gave up 3 bases and J gave up 2 bases, with 11 bases separating them. CDR3: CASSFDSITYNEQFF. The CDR3 nucleotides are TGTGCCAGCAGCTTTGATTCGATAACCTACAATGAGCAGTTCTTC.

V is TRBV11-1 and J is TRBJ1-4, with 7 bases identical to TRBD1. Germline V gives CDR1 SGHAT, CDR2 FQDESV (reference sequence). Unmatched junction bases numbered 8, after V lost 5 bases and J lost 11 bases. The CDR3 totals 13 residues. The CDR3 sequence: CASSDRQGLKLFF. CDR3 nucleotides: TGTGCCAGCAGCGACCGACAGGGCTTGAAACTGTTTTTT.

This clonotype was picked up a small number of times. This chain joins TRBV27 and TRBJ1-4; a possible D gene is TRBD1 (6 bases). This CDR3 is built from 15 residues. Germline V gene data show CDR1 as MNHEY and CDR2 as SMNVEV (reference sequence). V lost 3 bases and J lost 5, with 13 bases in between. The CDR3: CASSFRGYSNEKLFF. The DNA of the CDR3 is TGTGCCAGCAGTTTCAGGGGATACTCGAATGAAAAACTGTTTTTT.

In its sample, this clonotype was seen a few times. The V call is TRBV30, the J call TRBJ2-5; D is possibly TRBD2 (7 bases). This CDR3 region has 14 residues. Germline CDR1 GTSNPN, CDR2 SVGIG (reference sequence). Trimming removed 4 bases from V and 2 bases from J, with 14 bases in between. The CDR3 coding sequence is TGTGCCTGGACAGGGGAGGGGAGGCAAGAGACCCAGTACTTC. Residues: CAWTGEGRQETQYF. Full variable domain (outside the CDR3, taken from reference TRBV30 and TRBJ2-5): SQTIHQWPATLVQPVGSPLSLECTVEGTSNPNLYWYRQAAGRGLQLLFYSVGIGQISSEVPQNLSASRPQDRQFILSSKKLLLSDSGFYLCAWTGEGRQETQYFGPGTRLLVL.

The DNA of the CDR3 is TGTGCCAGCAAAACAGGGAACACGAACACTGAAGCTTTCTTT. This translates into CASKTGNTNTEAFF. This chain joins TRBV11-2 and TRBJ1-1, with D possibly TRBD1 on 6 matching bases. Trimming shortened V by 7 bases and J by 1 base, and 13 bases separated the two germline ends. Germline V gene data show CDR1 as SGHAT and CDR2 as FQNNGV. CDR3 length: 14 residues.

The sample holds a few counts of this clonotype. The rearrangement links TRBV2 to TRBJ1-2; D gene ambiguous. Trimming left V 4 bases short and J 4 bases short, with 13 bases between. Germline loops: CDR1 SNHLY, CDR2 FYNNEI. The CDR3 spans 14 residues. Here the CDR3 DNA reads TGTGCCAGCAGTGGGTCCCGACTTTCCTATGGCTACACCTTC. It codes for CASSGSRLSYGYTF.

The chain links TRBV12-3 or TRBV12-4 to TRBJ2-1, with 7 bases lining up with TRBD2. J lost 7 bases, V lost 5 bases, and 5 bases had no gene match. The CDR3 covers 13 residues. The CDR3 sequence: CASSERDSNEQFF. CDR3 in DNA: TGTGCCAGCAGTGAGCGGGATTCAAATGAGCAGTTCTTC.

Ten or more counts support this clonotype. The genes are TRBV25-1 and TRBJ2-7; D gene unclear. V was trimmed by 1 base and J by 3 bases, leaving 4 bases between them. The germline CDR1 and CDR2 sequences are MGHDK and SYGVNS. The CDR3 length is 12 residues. CDR3 protein: CASSESFYEQYF. CDR3 DNA sequence: TGTGCCAGCAGTGAATCGTTCTACGAGCAGTACTTC.

The chain employs TRBV5-1 and TRBJ2-6; D is perhaps TRBD2 (6 bases). Trimming pared 4 bases from V and 1 base from J, leaving 15 bases between. CDR3 size: 17 residues. CDR1 SGHRS and CDR2 YFSETQ come from the germline V gene. CDR3 sequence reads: CASSLAGSFSGANVLTF. In DNA, the CDR3 is TGCGCCAGCAGCCTGGCGGGGAGCTTTTCTGGGGCCAACGTCCTGACTTTC.

The chain carries TRBV2 and TRBJ1-4; D unresolved. The CDR3 length is 17 residues. Deletions cut 5 bases from V and 4 bases from J, with 20 bases between. Per germline, CDR1 SNHLY and CDR2 FYNNEI. CDR3 in amino acids: CASSNWAIQDSNEKLFF. In DNA, the CDR3 is TGTGCCAGCAGTAACTGGGCCATTCAGGATAGTAATGAAAAACTGTTTTTT.

This clonotype was recorded a few times. The rearrangement uses TRBV6-5 and TRBJ1-2; possible D gene TRBD1, 5 bases. The CDR3 sequence is 12 residues long. V dropped 5 bases and J dropped 4 bases, with 8 bases sitting between them. From germline, CDR1 is MNHEY and CDR2 SVGAGI. The CDR3 DNA reads as TGTGCCAGCAGTAGGGACCGCTATGGCTACACCTTC. Translating gives CASSRDRYGYTF.

The chain links TRBV5-6 to TRBJ1-5; unclear D gene. Germline V gene data show CDR1 as SGHDT and CDR2 as YYEEEE. The V and J ends lost 6 bases and 7 bases respectively, with 17 bases between them. The CDR3 has 14 amino acids. The CDR3 loop is CASTLRRTPQPQHF. The CDR3 coding sequence is TGTGCCAGCACCCTTCGTCGGACCCCCCAGCCCCAGCATTTT.

With respect to this clonotype: A read error may produce the germline difference seen at one junction end. This CDR3 reads CASSQVRELGYIF. Written as DNA, the CDR3 is TGTGCCAGCAGCCAAGTCCGTGAACTAGGTTATATCTTC. The rearrangement links TRBV14 to TRBJ2-1; tentative D call: TRBD2 (5 bases). In germline, CDR1 is SGHDN, CDR2 FVKESK. The length of the CDR3 is 13 residues.

In its sample, this clonotype was seen a few times. This chain joins TRBV6-5 and TRBJ2-1; maybe TRBD2 (6 bases). Between the trimmed V and J ends, which lost 2 bases and 6 bases, there was a span of 14 bases. Germline CDR1 reads MNHEY; CDR2 reads SVGAGI. The length of the CDR3 is 15 residues. CDR3 coding DNA: TGTGCCAGCAGTTACGCGGGGAACGTGGGCAATGAGCAGTTCTTC. This sequence encodes CASSYAGNVGNEQFF.

V gene TRBV6-5 combines with J gene TRBJ2-5; 8 bases are shared with TRBD2. CDR3 length equals 14 residues. V was clipped by 4 bases and J by 4 bases; unmatched bases: 5. Germline lookup yields CDR1 MNHEY and CDR2 SVGAGI. The CDR3: CASSWVAGIETQYF. CDR3 in DNA: TGTGCCAGCAGTTGGGTAGCGGGAATAGAGACCCAGTACTTC.

The V gene is TRBV5-1, the J gene TRBJ2-1, with a possible D match to TRBD1 (6 bases). The CDR3 is made up of 15 amino acids. V was trimmed by 1 base and J by 5 bases, leaving 13 bases between them. Germline V gene sequence: CDR1 SGHRS, CDR2 YFSETQ. DNA for the CDR3: TGCGCCAGCAGCTTGTGGCAGGGGTTCGACAATGAGCAGTTCTTC. Translating it yields CASSLWQGFDNEQFF.

This clonotype was detected only a few times. The CDR3 here is CASSPGQATSTDTQYF. CDR3 DNA sequence: TGTGCCAGCAGCCCTGGACAGGCGACTAGCACAGATACGCAGTATTTT. This sequence joins TRBV7-2 and TRBJ2-3, with 7 bases identical to TRBD1. V dropped 5 bases and J dropped 0; count of bases not matched to a gene: 8. From germline, CDR1 is SGHTA and CDR2 FQGNSA. The CDR3 has 16 residues.

The rearrangement links TRBV6-4 to TRBJ2-1; TRBD1 matches 8 bases. The trim removed 6 bases at V and 4 bases at J, leaving 8 bases unmatched. The CDR3 spans 15 residues. Looked up from germline, CDR1 is MRHNA and CDR2 is SNTAGT. The CDR3 DNA follows: TGTGCCAGCAGCGCAGGGGGCTTAAGGTACAATGAGCAGTTCTTC. Its translation is CASSAGGLRYNEQFF.

At least ten counts were recorded for this clonotype. CDR3 coding DNA: TGCAGCGTTGTAGGGGTCAGACTAGGGAACAATGAGCAGTTCTTC. It is translated as CSVVGVRLGNNEQFF. The chain has TRBV29-1 and TRBJ2-1; possible D gene TRBD2, 6 bases. Germline values: CDR1 SQVTM, CDR2 ANQGSEA. The CDR3 runs to 15 residues. Trimming left V 4 bases short and J 5 bases short, with 18 bases between.

The chain carries TRBV20-1 and TRBJ2-1; 8 bases align to TRBD2. With 5 bases clipped from V and 2 bases from J, the junction kept 2 bases outside the gene matches. In germline, CDR1 is DFQATT, CDR2 SNEGSKA (reference sequence). The CDR3 totals 13 residues. The CDR3: CSAHGRAYNEQFF. The CDR3 DNA reads TGCAGTGCTCACGGGAGGGCCTACAATGAGCAGTTCTTC.

The rearrangement joins TRBV7-8 to TRBJ1-5; D ambiguous. Trimming left V 5 bases short and J 0 bases short, with 17 bases between. Germline assignment: CDR1 SGHVS and CDR2 FQNEAQ. This CDR3 contains 17 residues. CDR3 nucleotides: TGTGCCAGCAGCGCTCAGGTCCAGCAGAATAGCAATCAGCCCCAGCATTTT. Translating gives CASSAQVQQNSNQPQHF.

The rearrangement joins TRBV24-1 to TRBJ2-1; D perhaps matches TRBD1 (5 bases). Per the germline V gene, CDR1 is KGHDR and CDR2 is SFDVKD. The V gene lost 4 bases and the J gene lost 8 bases, with 17 bases spanning the gap. The length of the CDR3 is 15 residues. The CDR3 spells CATSDSLRGVYEQFF. The CDR3 coding sequence is TGTGCCACCAGTGACTCTTTAAGGGGCGTGTATGAGCAGTTCTTC.

V gene TRBV20-1 combines with J gene TRBJ2-7; D is perhaps TRBD2 (6 bases). V lost 3 bases and J 5 bases, leaving 14 bases between the germline ends. Germline V lookup: CDR1 DFQATT, CDR2 SNEGSKA (reference sequence). The CDR3 has 13 amino acids. CDR3 nucleotide sequence: TGCAGTGCTAGCGGGAGTAATCTCCACGAGCAGTACTTC. As protein: CSASGSNLHEQYF.

The chain carries TRBV24-1 and TRBJ1-1; D remains unclear. Looked up from germline, CDR1 is KGHDR and CDR2 is SFDVKD. The CDR3 contains 13 residues. Trimming took off 3 bases at V and 8 bases at J, with 12 bases between the two ends. The CDR3 nucleotides read TGTGCCACCAGTGATATAGGAGCGCCGGAAGCTTTCTTT. It translates to CATSDIGAPEAFF.

The table lists this clonotype with many counts. The V gene is TRBV7-3, the J gene TRBJ2-1; no firm D call. Germline loops: CDR1 SGHTA, CDR2 FQGTGA. Between the trimmed V and J ends, which lost 5 bases and 6 bases, there was a span of 14 bases. The CDR3 covers 14 residues. The DNA for the CDR3 is TGTGCCAGCAGCCTAAATCTTAACTCCAATGAGCAGTTCTTC. It codes for CASSLNLNSNEQFF. The full variable domain, rest sourced from reference TRBV7-3 and TRBJ2-1, is GAGVSQTPSNKVTEKGKYVELRCDPISGHTALYWYRQSLGQGPEFLIYFQGTGAADDSGLPNDRFFAVRPEGSVSTLKIQRTERGDSAVYLCASSLNLNSNEQFFGPGTRLTVL.